This entry features one TCR beta chain sequence. What antigen it recognizes has not been identified. Base qualities were left out, and no much larger clone turns up one base away. The entry originates in a study of T cell repertoires in cytomegalovirus infection (dated by TCRdb to the late 2010s). In terms of the full investigation: The HLA type of each donor mattered for the analysis, because public TCR beta signatures pointed to carriage of CMV infection along with the matching HLA type. The research as a whole found: In both this cohort and an independent cohort of over 350 donors, the cumulative frequency of public TCR beta family members distinguished carriers of CMV infection plus the relevant HLA type. In the ex vivo response, HLA-C-restricted CMV-specific TCR beta clonotypes were dominant, and in two of eight donors the single most frequent clonotype came from this HLA-C-restricted group.

The CDR3 runs 12 residues from the cysteine to the phenylalanine. The entry retains the CDR3 DNA only, 36 bases that are in frame from base 1. The junction shows trimming of 4 bases on V and 3 bases on J, plus 7 bases between the germline ends. Based on the germline V gene, the CDR1 and CDR2 sequences are SGHDT and YYEEEE. The sequencing machine was an Illumina HiSeq 1500. TCRdb trimmed the raw reads at Q25, called clones with MiXCR and kept productive beta chains. Every distinct CDR3 protein forms one entry, paired with its most common genes and DNA. Here the sample has roughly 230,000 distinct CDR3 sequences; approximately 15% occur a single time. The ten largest clones represent roughly 45% of the sample.

The specimen was CD8+ T cells from PBMCs. The chain was built from TRBV5-6 and TRBJ1-1; the D gene is not confidently resolved. The sequence was obtained from a human donor in good health (CMV status not recorded). Some clones in this sample may be carry-over from other donors' samples. CDR3 protein: CASSDTYTEAFF. The DNA is as follows: TGTGCCAGCAGCGACACTTACACTGAAGCTTTCTTT.